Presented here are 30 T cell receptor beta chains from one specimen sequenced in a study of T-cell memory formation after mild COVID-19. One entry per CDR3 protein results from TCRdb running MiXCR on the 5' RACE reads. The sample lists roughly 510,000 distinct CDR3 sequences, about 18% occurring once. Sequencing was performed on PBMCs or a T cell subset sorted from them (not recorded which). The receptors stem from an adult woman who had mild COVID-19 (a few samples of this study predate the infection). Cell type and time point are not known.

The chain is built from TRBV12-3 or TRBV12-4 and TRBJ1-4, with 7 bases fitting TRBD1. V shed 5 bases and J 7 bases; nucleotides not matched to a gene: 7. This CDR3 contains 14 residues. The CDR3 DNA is TGTGCCAGCAGTCCGGACAGGTCGAGTGAAAAACTGTTTTTT. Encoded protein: CASSPDRSSEKLFF.

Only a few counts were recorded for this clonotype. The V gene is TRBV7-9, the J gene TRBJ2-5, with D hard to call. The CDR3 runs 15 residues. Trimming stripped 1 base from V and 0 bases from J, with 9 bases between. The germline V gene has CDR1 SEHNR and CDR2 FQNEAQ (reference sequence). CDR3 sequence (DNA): TGTGCCAGCAGCTTAGGGAGCCCGTACCAAGAGACCCAGTACTTC. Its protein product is CASSLGSPYQETQYF.

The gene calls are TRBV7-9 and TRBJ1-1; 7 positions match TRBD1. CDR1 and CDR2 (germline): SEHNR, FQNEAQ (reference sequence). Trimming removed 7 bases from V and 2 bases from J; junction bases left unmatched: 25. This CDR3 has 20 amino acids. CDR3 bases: TGTGCCAGCACACCCCGTTTGATGGTTCGCATTACAGGGGTCAACACTGAAGCTTTCTTT. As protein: CASTPRLMVRITGVNTEAFF.

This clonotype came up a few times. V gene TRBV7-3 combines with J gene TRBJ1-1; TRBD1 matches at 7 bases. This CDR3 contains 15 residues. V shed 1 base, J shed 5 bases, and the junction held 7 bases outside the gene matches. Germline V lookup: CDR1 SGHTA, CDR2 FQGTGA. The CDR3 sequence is CASSLRQGGRTEAFF. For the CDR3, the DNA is TGTGCCAGCAGCTTAAGACAGGGCGGTCGGACTGAAGCTTTCTTT.

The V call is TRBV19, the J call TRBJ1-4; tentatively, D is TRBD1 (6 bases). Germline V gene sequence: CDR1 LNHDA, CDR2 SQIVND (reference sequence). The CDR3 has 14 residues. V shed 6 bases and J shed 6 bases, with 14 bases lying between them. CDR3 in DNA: TGTGCCAGTAGGAGACGGGACACCTATGAAAAACTGTTTTTT. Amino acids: CASRRRDTYEKLFF.

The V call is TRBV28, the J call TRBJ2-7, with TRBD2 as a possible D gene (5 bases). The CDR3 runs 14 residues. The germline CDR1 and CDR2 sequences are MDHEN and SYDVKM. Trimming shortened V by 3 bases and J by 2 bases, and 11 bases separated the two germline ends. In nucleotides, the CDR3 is TGTGCCAGCAGTTTGCCGGGAATAGCCTACGAGCAGTACTTC. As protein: CASSLPGIAYEQYF.

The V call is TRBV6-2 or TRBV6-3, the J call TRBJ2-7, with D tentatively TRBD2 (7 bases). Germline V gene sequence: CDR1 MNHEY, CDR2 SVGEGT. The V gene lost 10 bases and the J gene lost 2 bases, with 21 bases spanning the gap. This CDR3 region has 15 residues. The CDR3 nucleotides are TGTGCCATCGGGGAAGCGGAGGGGGGGGCCTACGAGCAGTACTTC. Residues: CAIGEAEGGAYEQYF.

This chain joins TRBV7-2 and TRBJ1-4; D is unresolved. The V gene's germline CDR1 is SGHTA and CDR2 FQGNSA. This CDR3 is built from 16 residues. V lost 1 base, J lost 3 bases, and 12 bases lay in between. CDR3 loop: CASSLGGRTSNEKLFF. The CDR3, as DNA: TGTGCCAGCAGCTTAGGGGGTCGAACGTCTAATGAAAAACTGTTTTTT.

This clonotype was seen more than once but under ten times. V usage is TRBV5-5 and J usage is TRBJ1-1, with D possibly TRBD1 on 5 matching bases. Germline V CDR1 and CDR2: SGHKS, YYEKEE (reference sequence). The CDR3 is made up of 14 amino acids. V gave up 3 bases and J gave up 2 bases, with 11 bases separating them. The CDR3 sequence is CASSSRTRNTEAFF. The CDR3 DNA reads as TGTGCCAGCAGCTCCCGGACACGTAACACTGAAGCTTTCTTT.

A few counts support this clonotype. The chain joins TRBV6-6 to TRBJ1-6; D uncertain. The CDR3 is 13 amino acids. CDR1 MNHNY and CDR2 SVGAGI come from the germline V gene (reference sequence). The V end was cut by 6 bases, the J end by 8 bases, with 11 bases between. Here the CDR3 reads CASRLGADSPLHF. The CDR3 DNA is TGTGCCAGCAGGCTTGGCGCGGATTCACCCCTCCACTTT.

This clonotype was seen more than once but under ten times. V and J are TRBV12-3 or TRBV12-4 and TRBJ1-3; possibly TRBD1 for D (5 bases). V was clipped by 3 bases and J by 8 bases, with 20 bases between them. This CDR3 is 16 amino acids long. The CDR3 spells CASSLGSGVSADTIYF. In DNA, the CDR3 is TGTGCCAGCAGTTTGGGGTCGGGGGTGTCCGCAGACACCATATATTTT.

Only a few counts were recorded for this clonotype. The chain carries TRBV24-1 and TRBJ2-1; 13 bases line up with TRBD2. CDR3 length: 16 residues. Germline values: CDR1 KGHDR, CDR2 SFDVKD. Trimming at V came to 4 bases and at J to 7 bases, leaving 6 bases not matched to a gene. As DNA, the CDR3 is TGTGCCACCAGTGAGCGGACTAGCGGGAGAGGTAATGAGCAGTTCTTC. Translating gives CATSERTSGRGNEQFF.

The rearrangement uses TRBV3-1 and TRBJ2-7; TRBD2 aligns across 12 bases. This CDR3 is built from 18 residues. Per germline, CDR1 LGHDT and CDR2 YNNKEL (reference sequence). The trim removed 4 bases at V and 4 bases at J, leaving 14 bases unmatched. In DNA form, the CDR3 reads TGTGCCAGCAGCCGAAGCAAGGGACTAGCGGGCCTAGAATACGAGCAGTACTTC. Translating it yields CASSRSKGLAGLEYEQYF.

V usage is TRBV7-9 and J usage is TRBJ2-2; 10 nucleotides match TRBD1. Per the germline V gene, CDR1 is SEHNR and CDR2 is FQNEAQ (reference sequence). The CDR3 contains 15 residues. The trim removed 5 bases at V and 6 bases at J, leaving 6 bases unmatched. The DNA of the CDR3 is TGTGCCAGCAGCGGGCGGACAGGGGGACCCGGGGAGCTGTTTTTT. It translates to CASSGRTGGPGELFF.

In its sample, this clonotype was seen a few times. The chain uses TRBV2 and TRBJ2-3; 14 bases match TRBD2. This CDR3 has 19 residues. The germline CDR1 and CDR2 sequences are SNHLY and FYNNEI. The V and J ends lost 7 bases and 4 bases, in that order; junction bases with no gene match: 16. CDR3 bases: TGTGCCAGCATCGGAATGACTAGCGGGAGGGGCCCCGAGGCAGATACGCAGTATTTT. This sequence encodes CASIGMTSGRGPEADTQYF.

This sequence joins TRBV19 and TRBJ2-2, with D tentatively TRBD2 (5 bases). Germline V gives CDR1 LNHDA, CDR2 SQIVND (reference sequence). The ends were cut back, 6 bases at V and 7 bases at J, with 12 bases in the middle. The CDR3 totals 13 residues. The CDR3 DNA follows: TGTGCCAGTAGCCAGGACGCGGGCGGGGAGCTGTTTTTT. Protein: CASSQDAGGELFF.

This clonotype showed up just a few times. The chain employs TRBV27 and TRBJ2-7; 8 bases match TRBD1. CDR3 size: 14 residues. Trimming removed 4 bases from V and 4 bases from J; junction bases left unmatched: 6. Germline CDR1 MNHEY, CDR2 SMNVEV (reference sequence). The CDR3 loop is CASSSGQGWYEQYF. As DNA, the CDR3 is TGTGCCAGCAGTTCCGGACAGGGTTGGTACGAGCAGTACTTC.

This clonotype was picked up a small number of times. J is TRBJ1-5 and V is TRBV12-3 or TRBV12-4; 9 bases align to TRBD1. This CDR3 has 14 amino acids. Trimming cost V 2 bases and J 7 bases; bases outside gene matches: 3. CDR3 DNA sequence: TGTGCCAGCAGTTTATCTGGACAGGGGCAGCCCCAGCATTTT. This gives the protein CASSLSGQGQPQHF.

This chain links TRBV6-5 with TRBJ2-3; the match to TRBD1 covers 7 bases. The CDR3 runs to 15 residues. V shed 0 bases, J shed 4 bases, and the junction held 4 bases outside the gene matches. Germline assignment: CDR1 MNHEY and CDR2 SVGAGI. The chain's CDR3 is CASSYSFQGADTQYF. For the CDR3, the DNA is TGTGCCAGCAGTTACTCGTTCCAGGGGGCAGATACGCAGTATTTT.

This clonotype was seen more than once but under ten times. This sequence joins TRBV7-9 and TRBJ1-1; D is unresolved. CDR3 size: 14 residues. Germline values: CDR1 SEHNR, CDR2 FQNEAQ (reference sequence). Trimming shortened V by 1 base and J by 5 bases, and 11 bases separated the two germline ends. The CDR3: CASSLVGSVTEAFF. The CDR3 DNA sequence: TGTGCCAGCAGCTTAGTTGGGTCGGTGACTGAAGCTTTCTTT.

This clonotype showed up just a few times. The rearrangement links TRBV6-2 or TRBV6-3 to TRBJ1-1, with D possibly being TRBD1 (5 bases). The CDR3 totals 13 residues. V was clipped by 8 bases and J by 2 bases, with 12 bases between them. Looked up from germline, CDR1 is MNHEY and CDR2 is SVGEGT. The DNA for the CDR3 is TGTGCCAGCGAACAGGACCTAAACACTGAAGCTTTCTTT. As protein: CASEQDLNTEAFF.

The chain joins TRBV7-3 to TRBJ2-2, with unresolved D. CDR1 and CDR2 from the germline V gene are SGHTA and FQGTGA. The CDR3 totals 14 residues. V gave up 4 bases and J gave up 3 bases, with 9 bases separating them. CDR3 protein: CASSSWTDTGELFF. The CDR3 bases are TGTGCCAGCAGCTCCTGGACCGACACCGGGGAGCTGTTTTTT.

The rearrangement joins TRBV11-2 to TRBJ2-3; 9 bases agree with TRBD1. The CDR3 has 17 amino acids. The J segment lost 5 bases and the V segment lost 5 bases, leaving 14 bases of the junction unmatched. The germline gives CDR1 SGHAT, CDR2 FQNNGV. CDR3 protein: CASSPRTGVGTQDTQYF. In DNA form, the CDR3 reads TGTGCCAGCAGCCCCCGGACAGGGGTCGGGACGCAAGATACGCAGTATTTT. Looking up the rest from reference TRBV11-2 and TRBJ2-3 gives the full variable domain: EAGVAQSPRYKIIEKRQSVAFWCNPISGHATLYWYQQILGQGPKLLIQFQNNGVVDDSQLPKDRFSAERLKGVDSTLKIQPAKLEDSAVYLCASSPRTGVGTQDTQYFGPGTRLTVL.

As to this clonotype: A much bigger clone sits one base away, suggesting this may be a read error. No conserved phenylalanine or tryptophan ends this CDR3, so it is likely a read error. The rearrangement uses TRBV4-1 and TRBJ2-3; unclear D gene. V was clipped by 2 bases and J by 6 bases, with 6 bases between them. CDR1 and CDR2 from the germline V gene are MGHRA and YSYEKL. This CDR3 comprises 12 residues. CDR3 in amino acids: CASSQKADTQYL. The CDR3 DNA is TGCGCCAGCAGCCAAAAGGCGGATACGCAGTATCTT.

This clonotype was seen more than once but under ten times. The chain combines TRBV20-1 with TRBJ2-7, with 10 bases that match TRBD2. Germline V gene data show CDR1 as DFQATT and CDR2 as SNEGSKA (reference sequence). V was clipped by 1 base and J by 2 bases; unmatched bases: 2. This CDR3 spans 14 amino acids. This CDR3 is CSARVLAGTYEQYF. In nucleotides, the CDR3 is TGCAGTGCTAGAGTACTAGCGGGAACCTACGAGCAGTACTTC.

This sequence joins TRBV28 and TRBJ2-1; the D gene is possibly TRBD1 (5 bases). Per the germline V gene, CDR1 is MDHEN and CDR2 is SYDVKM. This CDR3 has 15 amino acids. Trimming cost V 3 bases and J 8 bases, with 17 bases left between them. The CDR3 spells CASSFHGARWDEQFF. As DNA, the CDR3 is TGTGCCAGCAGTTTTCATGGGGCGCGGTGGGATGAGCAGTTCTTC.

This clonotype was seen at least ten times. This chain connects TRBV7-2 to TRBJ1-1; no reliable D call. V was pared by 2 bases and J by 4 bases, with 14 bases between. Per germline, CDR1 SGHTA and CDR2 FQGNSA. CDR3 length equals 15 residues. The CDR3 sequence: CASSLRADPSTEAFF. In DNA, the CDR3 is TGTGCCAGCAGCTTAAGGGCAGACCCGAGCACTGAAGCTTTCTTT.

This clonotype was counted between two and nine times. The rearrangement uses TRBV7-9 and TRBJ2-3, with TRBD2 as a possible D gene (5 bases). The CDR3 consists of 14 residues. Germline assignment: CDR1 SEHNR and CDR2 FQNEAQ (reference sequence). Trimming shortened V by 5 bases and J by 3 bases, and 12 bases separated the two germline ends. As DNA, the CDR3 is TGTGCCAGCAGCCGCCGAGCGGTGACAGATACGCAGTATTTT. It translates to CASSRRAVTDTQYF.

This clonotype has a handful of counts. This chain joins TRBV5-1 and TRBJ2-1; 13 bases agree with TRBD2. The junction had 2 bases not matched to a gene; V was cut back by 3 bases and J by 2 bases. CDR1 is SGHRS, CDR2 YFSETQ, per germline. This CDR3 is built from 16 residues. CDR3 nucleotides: TGCGCCAGCAGCTGGGGACTAGCGGGAACCTACAATGAGCAGTTCTTC. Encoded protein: CASSWGLAGTYNEQFF.

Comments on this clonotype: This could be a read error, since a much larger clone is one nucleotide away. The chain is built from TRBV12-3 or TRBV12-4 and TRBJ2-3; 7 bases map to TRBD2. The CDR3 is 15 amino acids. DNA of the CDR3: TGTGCCAGCAGTTTAAGCGGGGAGAGCACAGATACGAAGTATTTT. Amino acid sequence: CASSLSGESTDTKYF.